This TCR beta chain was recorded in a study of T-cell memory formation after mild COVID-19. Turning to the study itself: Most TCR clusters belonged to a single donor. Study observations and caveats: The study found balanced CD4/CD8 in clones contracting day 15 to 85 and a CD4+ lean in later expanders. The CD4+ clones that contracted clustered mainly within CM and EM, and the CD8+ clones concentrated in EMRA.

The V and J ends lost 1 base and 8 bases respectively, with 11 bases between them. Germline V gives CDR1 LGHDT, CDR2 YNNKEL (reference sequence). The CDR3 sequence is 13 residues long. Notes on this clonotype: As yet, its antigen is unknown.

In TCRdb, the 5' RACE reads were re-called with MiXCR into one record per CDR3 protein. Here the sample spans 100,000 to 150,000 distinct CDR3 sequences, 16% being singletons. The chain links TRBV3-1 to TRBJ1-2; no definite D call. Sequenced: PBMCs or a T cell subset sorted from them (not recorded which). The clonotype originates from an adult woman who had mild COVID-19 (a few samples of this study predate the infection). Cell type and time point are not known. The CDR3 here is CASSQGRQWGYTF. In DNA, the CDR3 is TGTGCCAGCAGCCAAGGGCGCCAATGGGGCTACACCTTC. Combining the CDR3 with reference TRBV3-1 and TRBJ1-2 gives the whole variable domain DTAVSQTPKYLVTQMGNDKSIKCEQNLGHDTMYWYKQDSKKFLKIMFSYNNKELIINETVPNRFSPKSPDKAHLNLHINSLELGDSAVYFCASSQGRQWGYTFGSGTRLTVV.